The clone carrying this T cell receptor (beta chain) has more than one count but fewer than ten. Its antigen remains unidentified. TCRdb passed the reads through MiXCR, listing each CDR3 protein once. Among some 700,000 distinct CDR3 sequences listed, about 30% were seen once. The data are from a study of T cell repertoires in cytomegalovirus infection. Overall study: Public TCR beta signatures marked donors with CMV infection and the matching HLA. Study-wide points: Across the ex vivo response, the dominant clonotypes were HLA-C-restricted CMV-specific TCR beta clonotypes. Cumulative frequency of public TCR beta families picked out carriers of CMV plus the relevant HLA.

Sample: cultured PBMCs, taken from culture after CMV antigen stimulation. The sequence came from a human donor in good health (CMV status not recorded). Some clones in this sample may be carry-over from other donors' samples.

CDR3 loop: CASSIDEGPGELFF. The CDR3 bases are TGTGCCAGTAGTATAGATGAAGGCCCCGGGGAGCTGTTTTTT. This chain joins TRBV19 and TRBJ2-2; D call uncertain. The CDR3 has 14 residues. V lost 0 bases, J lost 6 bases, and 8 bases lay in between. Germline V gene lookup returns CDR1 LNHDA and CDR2 SQIVND (reference sequence).